This record looks at one TCR beta chain sequence and its context. The CDR3 totals 13 residues. Trimming shortened V by 0 bases and J by 4 bases, and 7 bases separated the two germline ends. Germline values: CDR1 SGHDN, CDR2 FVKESK. Documented time point: blood at routine non-recurrence follow-up after resection. These data originate in a study of spatial heterogeneity in lung cancer. Across the whole study: There were 72 donors, all of them untreated patients with early-stage non-small cell lung cancer. After resection, follow-up PBMC samples were sequenced when available, at a median of about 24 months later. Detection consistently captured more beta-chain sequences than alpha-chain sequences.

Individually, TCR cDNA molecules were each labelled with a unique molecular identifier. TCRdb used MiXCR to reprocess the 5' RACE reads, holding one entry per CDR3 protein. The sample yields around 20,000 distinct CDR3 sequences, 9% to 10% seen once. The sequence was obtained from a male donor with early-stage non-small cell lung cancer. The sample here was PBMCs, taken at follow-up. This chain uses TRBV14 with TRBJ2-7; D is ambiguous. Here the CDR3 DNA reads TGTGCCAGCAGCCAAGATCTCGGGTACGAGCAGTACTTC. Its protein is CASSQDLGYEQYF.